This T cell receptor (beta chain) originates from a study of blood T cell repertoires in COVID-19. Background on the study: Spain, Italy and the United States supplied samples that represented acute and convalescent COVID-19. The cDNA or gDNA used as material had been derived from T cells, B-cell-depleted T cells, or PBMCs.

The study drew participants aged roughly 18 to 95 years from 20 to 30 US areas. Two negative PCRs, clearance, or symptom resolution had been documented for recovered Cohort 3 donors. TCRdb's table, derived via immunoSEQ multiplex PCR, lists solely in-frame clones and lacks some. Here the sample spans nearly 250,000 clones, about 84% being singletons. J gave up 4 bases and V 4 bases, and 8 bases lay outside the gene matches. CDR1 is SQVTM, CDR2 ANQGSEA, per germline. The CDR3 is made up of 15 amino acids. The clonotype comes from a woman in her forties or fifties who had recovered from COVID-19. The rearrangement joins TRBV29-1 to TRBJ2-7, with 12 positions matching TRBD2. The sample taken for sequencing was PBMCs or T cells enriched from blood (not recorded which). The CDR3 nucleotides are TGCAGCGTTGGGAGCTTACTAGCGGGGGGATACGAGCAGTACTTC. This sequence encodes CSVGSLLAGGYEQYF.